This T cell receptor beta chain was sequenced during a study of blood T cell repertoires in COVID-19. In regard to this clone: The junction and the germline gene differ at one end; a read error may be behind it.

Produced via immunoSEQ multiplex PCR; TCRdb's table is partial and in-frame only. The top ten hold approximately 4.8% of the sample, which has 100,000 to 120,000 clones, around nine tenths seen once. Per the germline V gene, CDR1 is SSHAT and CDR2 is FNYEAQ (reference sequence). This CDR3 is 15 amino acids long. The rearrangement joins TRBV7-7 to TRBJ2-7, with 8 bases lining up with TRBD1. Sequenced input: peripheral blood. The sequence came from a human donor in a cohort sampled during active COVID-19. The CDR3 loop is CASSIEAGQGYEQYF. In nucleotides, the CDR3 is TGTGCTAGCAGCATAGAGGCCGGACAGGGATACGAGCAGTACTTC.